This T cell receptor (beta chain) was sequenced for a study of immune evolution from preneoplasia to lung adenocarcinoma. As regards this clone: What it binds is not known.

Produced via immunoSEQ multiplex PCR; TCRdb's table is partial and in-frame only. The table shows 4,000 to 6,000 clones, with around 77% occurring only once. After removal of 4 bases from V and 0 bases from J, the junction contained 6 bases not matched to a gene. There are 16 residues in the CDR3. Germline loops: CDR1 SGHAT, CDR2 FQNNGV. Broader study findings: Top clone share appeared to fall from AAH through AIS, MIA, adenocarcinoma.

Patients had resection in Japan or China between about 2013 and 2018. Each case's diagnosis was confirmed by two pathologists on H&E. The clonotype comes from a person aged 50-69 years with lung adenocarcinoma. The gene calls are TRBV11-2 and TRBJ2-4; 7 bases match TRBD1. Sequencing used FFPE normal lung tissue adjacent to the tumor. Here the CDR3 DNA reads TGTGCCAGCAGCTGGGACAGCCTCCTAGCCAAAAACATTCAGTACTTC. Amino acids: CASSWDSLLAKNIQYF.